These 19 T cell receptor beta chains were all obtained from the same sample, sequenced in a study of graft-versus-host responses after intestinal transplantation. TCRdb's copy holds only in-frame clones and misses some; the assay was immunoSEQ multiplex PCR. In the table there are about 6,900 clones, approximately 25% of which are singletons. Here the sequenced sample was alloreactive CD4+ T cells from a mixed lymphocyte reaction culture, taken before transplantation. Described subset: CFSE-low proliferating T cells sorted from roughly 6-day pre-transplant mixed lymphocyte reaction (GvH or HvG direction). These receptor sequences come from a human patient who was an organ donor for intestinal transplantation.

This clone was counted between two and nine times. The chain has TRBV19 and TRBJ1-5; D remains ambiguous. Germline CDR1 reads LNHDA; CDR2 reads SQIVND (reference sequence). This CDR3 has 15 residues. The V gene lost 3 bases and the J gene lost 3 bases, with 12 bases spanning the gap. CDR3 nucleotide sequence: TGTGCCAGTAGTATTGGCAGAGCTCTCAATCAGCCCCAGCATTTT. Its translation is CASSIGRALNQPQHF.

This clone was picked up a small number of times. The chain carries TRBV18 and TRBJ2-6; D tentatively fits TRBD1 or TRBD2 (5 bases each). This CDR3 spans 15 amino acids. Looked up from germline, CDR1 is KGHSH and CDR2 is LQKENI. V shed 2 bases and J shed 2 bases, with 7 bases lying between them. The CDR3 DNA reads as TGTGCCAGCTCACCAGGGACGGCTGGGGCCAACGTCCTGACTTTC. Translating it yields CASSPGTAGANVLTF.

This clone occurred a few times. The chain couples TRBV7-2 to TRBJ1-6; D gene unclear. V was cut by 2 bases and J by 3 bases, with 8 bases left in between. The CDR3 contains 15 residues. Germline V gene sequence: CDR1 SGHTA, CDR2 FQGNSA. CDR3 nucleotide sequence: TGTGCCAGCAGCTTATCGGGCAACTATAATTCACCCCTCCACTTT. It is translated as CASSLSGNYNSPLHF.

There are a few counts of this clone. The chain has TRBV18 and TRBJ2-1, with TRBD1 matching over 7 bases. The junction had 7 bases not matched to a gene; V was cut back by 5 bases and J by 0 bases. The length of the CDR3 is 16 residues. Germline V gives CDR1 KGHSH, CDR2 LQKENI. The CDR3 DNA follows: TGTGCCAGCTCATCAAAGACAGGGAGCTCCTACAATGAGCAGTTCTTC. This sequence encodes CASSSKTGSSYNEQFF. Using reference TRBV18 and TRBJ2-1 for the parts outside the CDR3, the full variable domain is NAGVMQNPRHLVRRRGQEARLRCSPMKGHSHVYWYRQLPEEGLKFMVYLQKENIIDESGMPKERFSAEFPKEGPSILRIQQVVRGDSAAYFCASSSKTGSSYNEQFFGPGTRLTVL.

As regards this clone: At one end, the junction sequence differs from germline, possibly due to a read error. CDR3 residues: CASGQDTVAAREAFF. The CDR3 DNA reads TGTGCCAGCGGCCAAGATACGGTAGCAGCGAGAGAAGCCTTCTTT. The genes are TRBV4-2 and TRBJ1-1; unclear D gene. The length of the CDR3 is 15 residues. Germline assignment: CDR1 LGHNA and CDR2 YNFKEQ.

This chain uses TRBV11-2 with TRBJ2-3; 11 bases fit TRBD2. Germline V gene data show CDR1 as SGHAT and CDR2 as FQNNGV. The ends lost 1 base at V and 7 bases at J; junction bases unmatched: 13. CDR3 length: 18 residues. CDR3 sequence reads: CASSLVLFSGRVGNTQYF. CDR3 DNA sequence: TGTGCCAGCAGCTTAGTTCTCTTTAGCGGGAGGGTGGGGAATACGCAGTATTTT.

In regard to this clone: At one boundary the junction diverges from the germline segment, which might be a read error. Other DNA sequences in this sample translate to the same CDR3. The V and J genes are TRBV11-2 and TRBJ2-3; no clear D gene. In germline, CDR1 is SGHAT, CDR2 FQNNGV. CDR3 length equals 14 residues. DNA for the CDR3: TGTGCCAGCAGCTTAGCGGGTTTAACGGATACGCAGTATTTC. Protein product: CASSLAGLTDTQYF.

This clone has more than one count but fewer than ten. The rearrangement joins TRBV9 to TRBJ2-1, with 13 nucleotides matching TRBD2. Germline V gene lookup returns CDR1 SGDLS and CDR2 YYNGEE. With V trimmed by 4 bases and J by 10 bases, 11 bases remained unmatched. The CDR3 has 16 amino acids. The CDR3 nucleotides read TGTGCCAGCAGCCGCCCAGGACTAGCGGGAGTGGGGGAGCAGTTCTTC. Protein sequence: CASSRPGLAGVGEQFF.

The J gene is TRBJ2-6, the V gene TRBV7-6; D is undetermined. Germline CDR1 reads SGHVS; CDR2 reads FNYEAQ. This CDR3 is 16 amino acids long. Between the trimmed V and J ends, which lost 3 bases and 0 bases, there was a span of 9 bases. The CDR3 sequence: CASSFATVSGANVLTF. The CDR3 DNA is TGTGCCAGCAGCTTCGCGACGGTCTCTGGGGCCAACGTCCTGACTTTC.

The table lists this clone with a few counts. V gene TRBV7-8 combines with J gene TRBJ1-2; tentatively, D is TRBD1 (5 bases). V was cut by 3 bases and J by 2 bases, with 13 bases left in between. The CDR3 totals 15 residues. Germline V gene data show CDR1 as SGHVS and CDR2 as FQNEAQ. The CDR3 DNA reads as TGTGCCAGCAGCTTGGGGTACAGGAAGAACTATGGCTACACCTTC. This codes for CASSLGYRKNYGYTF.

Points on this clone: At one end, the junction sequence differs from germline, possibly due to a read error. The chain has TRBV29-1 and TRBJ1-4, with D tentatively TRBD1 (5 bases). Germline V lookup: CDR1 SQVTM, CDR2 ANQGSEA. CDR3 length: 13 amino acids. In nucleotides, the CDR3 is TGCAGCGGTGAAATGGCGGGGGGGGAAAAACTGTTTTTT. Protein sequence: CSGEMAGGEKLFF.

This chain links TRBV7-2 with TRBJ1-3; 7 nucleotides align to TRBD1. J gave up 7 bases and V 0 bases, and 0 bases lay outside the gene matches. CDR1 is SGHTA and CDR2 is FQGNSA in the germline V gene. CDR3 length: 13 amino acids. This CDR3 is CASSLAGGNTIYF. Written as DNA, the CDR3 is TGTGCCAGCAGCTTAGCAGGGGGCAACACCATATATTTT.

Relative to its sample, this clone is medium-sized. The CDR3 sequence is CASSLAYLSGRSGTQYF. The DNA of the CDR3 is TGTGCCAGCAGCTTAGCGTATTTAAGCGGGAGGTCGGGGACCCAGTACTTC. The gene calls are TRBV7-2 and TRBJ2-5; TRBD2 matches at 9 bases. The J segment lost 7 bases and the V segment lost 0 bases, leaving 12 bases of the junction unmatched. CDR3 length: 17 amino acids. Germline V lookup: CDR1 SGHTA, CDR2 FQGNSA.

About this clone itself: A much larger clone sits a single nucleotide away, making a read error possible. This rearrangement joins TRBV4-2 to TRBJ2-7; D gene ambiguous. Germline assignment: CDR1 LGHNA and CDR2 YNFKEQ. Trimming took off 5 bases at V and 4 bases at J, with 6 bases between the two ends. This CDR3 is built from 11 residues. This CDR3 reads CASSLGYEQYF. The CDR3 region has the DNA TGTGCCAGCAGCTTGGGTTACGAGCAGTACTTC.

The chain has TRBV7-3 and TRBJ2-4, with 7 bases that match TRBD2. The V gene's germline CDR1 is SGHTA and CDR2 FQGTGA. The CDR3 contains 18 residues. V was pared by 5 bases and J by 0 bases, with 13 bases of the junction left unmatched. The CDR3 DNA sequence: TGTGCCAGCAGCCCAACCGCCAGACTAGCAGAAGCCAAAAACATTCAGTACTTC. Its protein is CASSPTARLAEAKNIQYF.

The V and J genes are TRBV6-9 and TRBJ1-2; D is ambiguous. CDR1 MNHGY and CDR2 SVAAGI come from the germline V gene. This CDR3 contains 11 residues. Trimming cost V 6 bases and J 2 bases, with 4 bases left between them. The CDR3 DNA is TGTGCCAGCAGGGGCAACTATGGCTACACCTTC. Its translation is CASRGNYGYTF.

The chain is built from TRBV7-2 and TRBJ2-4; 7 bases match TRBD2. Germline V gives CDR1 SGHTA, CDR2 FQGNSA. V lost 3 bases and J lost 5; bases outside the gene matches: 10. This CDR3 region has 16 residues. DNA of the CDR3: TGTGCCAGCAGCTTCTGGCGGGAGAAATTTGAAAACATTCAGTACTTC. This encodes CASSFWREKFENIQYF.

The chain combines TRBV7-2 with TRBJ1-1; D possibly corresponds to TRBD1 (5 bases). This CDR3 is 15 amino acids long. Germline V gives CDR1 SGHTA, CDR2 FQGNSA. Trimming removed 1 base from V and 4 bases from J, with 13 bases in between. The CDR3 region is CASSLVGVESTEAFF. CDR3 coding DNA: TGTGCCAGCAGCTTAGTGGGGGTGGAGAGCACTGAAGCTTTCTTT.

CDR3 sequence: CASSVSTNTEAFF. The DNA of the CDR3 is TGTGCCAGCAGCGTTTCAACGAACACTGAAGCTTTCTTT. The V gene is TRBV9, the J gene TRBJ1-1; D gene ambiguous. Deletions cut 2 bases from V and 1 base from J, with 6 bases between. This CDR3 contains 13 residues. Germline V gives CDR1 SGDLS, CDR2 YYNGEE.